This T cell receptor beta chain was profiled in a study of cytomegalovirus exposure and HLA in healthy donors. The PCR had 60 Vbeta and 13 Jbeta primers. Sequenced by immunoSEQ multiplex PCR; TCRdb stores in-frame clones only, minus some. The table records roughly 250,000 clones, approximately 84% of them present only once. The sequenced sample consisted of PBMCs. This clonotype originated in a woman between 35 and 50 years old in good health and CMV-seropositive.

The CDR3: CASSRDMNTEAFF. The CDR3 DNA follows: TGTGCCAGCAGCCGAGATATGAACACTGAAGCTTTCTTT. The V gene is TRBV5-8, the J gene TRBJ1-1; D gene unclear. This CDR3 is built from 13 residues. CDR1 and CDR2 (germline): SGHTS, YDEGEE. V lost 4 bases and J lost 0, with 7 bases in between.